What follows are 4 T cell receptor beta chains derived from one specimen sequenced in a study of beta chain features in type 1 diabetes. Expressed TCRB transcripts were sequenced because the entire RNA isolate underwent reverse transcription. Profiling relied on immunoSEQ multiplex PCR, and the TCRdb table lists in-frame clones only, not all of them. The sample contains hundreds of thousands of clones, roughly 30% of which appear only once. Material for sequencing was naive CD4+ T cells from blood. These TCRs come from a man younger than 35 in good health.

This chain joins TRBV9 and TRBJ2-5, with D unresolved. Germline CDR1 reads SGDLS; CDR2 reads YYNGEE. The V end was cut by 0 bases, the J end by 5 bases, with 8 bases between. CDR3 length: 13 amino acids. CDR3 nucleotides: TGTGCCAGCAGCGTAGGTACATACGAGACCCAGTACTTC. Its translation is CASSVGTYETQYF. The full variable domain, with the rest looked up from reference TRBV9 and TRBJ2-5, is DSGVTQTPKHLITATGQRVTLRCSPRSGDLSVYWYQQSLDQGLQFLIQYYNGEERAKGNILERFSAQQFPDLHSELNLSSLELGDSALYFCASSVGTYETQYFGPGTRLLVL.

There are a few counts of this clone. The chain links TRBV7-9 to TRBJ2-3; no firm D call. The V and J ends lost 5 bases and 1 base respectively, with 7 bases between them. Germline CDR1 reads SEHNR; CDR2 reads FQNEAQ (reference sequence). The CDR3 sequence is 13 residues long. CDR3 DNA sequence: TGTGCCAGCAGCCGCCTGGGCACAGATACGCAGTATTTT. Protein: CASSRLGTDTQYF.

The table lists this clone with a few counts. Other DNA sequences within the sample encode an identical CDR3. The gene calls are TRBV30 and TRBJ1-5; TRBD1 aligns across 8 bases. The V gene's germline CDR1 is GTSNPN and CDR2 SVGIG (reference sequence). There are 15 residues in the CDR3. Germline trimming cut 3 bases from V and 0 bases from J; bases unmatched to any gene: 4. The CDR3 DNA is TGTGCCTGGAGCGACAGGGGCTATAGCAATCAGCCCCAGCATTTT. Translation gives CAWSDRGYSNQPQHF.

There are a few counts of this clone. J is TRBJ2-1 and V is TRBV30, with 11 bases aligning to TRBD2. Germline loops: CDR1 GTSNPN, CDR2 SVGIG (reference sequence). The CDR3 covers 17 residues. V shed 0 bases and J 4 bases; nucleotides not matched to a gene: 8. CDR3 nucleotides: TGTGCCTGGAGTGTACGTGTTACTAGCGGGAGTTACAATGAGCAGTTCTTC. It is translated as CAWSVRVTSGSYNEQFF.